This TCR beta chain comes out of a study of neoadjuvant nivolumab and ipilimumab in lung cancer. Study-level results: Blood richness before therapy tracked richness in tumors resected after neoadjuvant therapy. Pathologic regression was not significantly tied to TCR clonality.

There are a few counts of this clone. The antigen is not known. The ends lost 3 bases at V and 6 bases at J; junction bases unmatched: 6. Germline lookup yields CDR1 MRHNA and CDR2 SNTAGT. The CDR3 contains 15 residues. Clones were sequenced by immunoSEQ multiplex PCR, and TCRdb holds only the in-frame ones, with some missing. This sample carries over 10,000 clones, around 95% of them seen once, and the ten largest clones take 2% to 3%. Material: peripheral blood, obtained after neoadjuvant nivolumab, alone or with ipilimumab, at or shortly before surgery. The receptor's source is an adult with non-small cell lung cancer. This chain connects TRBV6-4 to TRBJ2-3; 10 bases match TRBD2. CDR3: CASSEVAGGVDTQYF. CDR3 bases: TGTGCCAGCAGTGAAGTAGCGGGAGGAGTGGATACGCAGTATTTT.